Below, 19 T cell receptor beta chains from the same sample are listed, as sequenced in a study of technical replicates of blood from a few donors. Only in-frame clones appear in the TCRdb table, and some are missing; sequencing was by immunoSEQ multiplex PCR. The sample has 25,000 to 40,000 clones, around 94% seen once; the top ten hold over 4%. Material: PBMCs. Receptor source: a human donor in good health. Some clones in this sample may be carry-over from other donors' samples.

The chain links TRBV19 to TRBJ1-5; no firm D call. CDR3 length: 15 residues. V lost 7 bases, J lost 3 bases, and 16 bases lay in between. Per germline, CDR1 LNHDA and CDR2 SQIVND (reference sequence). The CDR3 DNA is TGTGCCAGTACGGAACGGCACTTAGCCAATCAGCCCCAGCATTTT. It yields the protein CASTERHLANQPQHF.

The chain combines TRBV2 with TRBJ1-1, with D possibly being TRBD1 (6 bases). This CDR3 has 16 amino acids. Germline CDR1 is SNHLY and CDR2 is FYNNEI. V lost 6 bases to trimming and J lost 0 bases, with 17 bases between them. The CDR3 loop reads CASRSRGGLVNTEAFF. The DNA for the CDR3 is TGTGCCAGCAGGTCACGAGGGGGTCTGGTGAACACTGAAGCTTTCTTT.

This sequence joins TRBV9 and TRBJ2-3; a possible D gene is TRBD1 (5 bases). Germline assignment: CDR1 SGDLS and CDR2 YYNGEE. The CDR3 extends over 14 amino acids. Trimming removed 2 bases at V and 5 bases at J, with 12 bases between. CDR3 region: CASSVLARGDTQYF. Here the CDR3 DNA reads TGTGCCAGCAGCGTCCTTGCTAGGGGAGATACGCAGTATTTT.

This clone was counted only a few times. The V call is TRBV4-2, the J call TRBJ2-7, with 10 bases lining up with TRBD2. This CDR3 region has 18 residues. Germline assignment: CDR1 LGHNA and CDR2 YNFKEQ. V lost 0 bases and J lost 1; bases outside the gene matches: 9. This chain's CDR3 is CASSQDTLVSGGSYEQYF. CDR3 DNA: TGTGCCAGCAGCCAAGATACTCTAGTTAGCGGGGGGTCCTACGAGCAGTACTTC.

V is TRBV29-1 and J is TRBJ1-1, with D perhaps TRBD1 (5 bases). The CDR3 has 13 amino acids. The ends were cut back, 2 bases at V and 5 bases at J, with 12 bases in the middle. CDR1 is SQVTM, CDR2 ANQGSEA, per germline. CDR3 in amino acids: CSVEKRRGTEAFF. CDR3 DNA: TGCAGCGTTGAAAAGAGGAGGGGAACTGAAGCTTTCTTT.

CDR3 sequence reads: CASSIRQGEGGFF. CDR3 DNA sequence: TGTGCCAGTAGTATTCGACAGGGAGAAGGGGGTTTCTTT. The chain uses TRBV19 and TRBJ1-1; 7 positions agree with TRBD1. Trimming cost V 3 bases and J 13 bases; bases outside gene matches: 11. The CDR3 covers 13 residues. Germline lookup yields CDR1 LNHDA and CDR2 SQIVND (reference sequence).

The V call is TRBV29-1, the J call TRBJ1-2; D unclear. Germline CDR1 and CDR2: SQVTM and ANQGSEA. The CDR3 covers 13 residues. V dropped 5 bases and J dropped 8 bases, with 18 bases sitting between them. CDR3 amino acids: CSVPLAFREGYTF. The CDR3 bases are TGCAGCGTTCCGTTAGCGTTCCGGGAAGGCTACACCTTC.

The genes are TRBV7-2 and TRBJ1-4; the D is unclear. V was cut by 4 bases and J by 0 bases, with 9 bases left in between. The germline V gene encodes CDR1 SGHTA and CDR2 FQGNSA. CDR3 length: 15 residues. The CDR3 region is CASSWAGATNEKLFF. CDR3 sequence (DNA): TGTGCCAGCAGCTGGGCGGGTGCAACTAATGAAAAACTGTTTTTT.

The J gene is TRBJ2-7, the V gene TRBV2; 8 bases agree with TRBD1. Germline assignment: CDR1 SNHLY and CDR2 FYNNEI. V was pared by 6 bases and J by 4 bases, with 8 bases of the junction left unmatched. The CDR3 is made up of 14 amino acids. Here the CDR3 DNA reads TGTGCCAGCAGCTCAGACAGGGGCATTTACGAGCAGTACTTC. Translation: CASSSDRGIYEQYF.

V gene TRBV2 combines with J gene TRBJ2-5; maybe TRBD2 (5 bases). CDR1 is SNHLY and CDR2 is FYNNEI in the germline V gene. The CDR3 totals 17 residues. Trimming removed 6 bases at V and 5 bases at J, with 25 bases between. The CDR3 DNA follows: TGTGCCAGCAGGGAGATAGGCCGGGAACCCCGCCCCGAGACCCAGTACTTC. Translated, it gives CASREIGREPRPETQYF.

CDR3 DNA sequence: TGTGCCACCCGGCTAAGGGGGAGGGACTCTGGAAACACCATATATTTT. Protein: CATRLRGRDSGNTIYF. The chain recombines TRBV19 with TRBJ1-3, with a weak D call TRBD1 (6 bases). CDR1 is LNHDA and CDR2 is SQIVND in the germline V gene (reference sequence). The CDR3 is 16 amino acids. Trimming took off 10 bases at V and 0 bases at J, with 19 bases between the two ends.

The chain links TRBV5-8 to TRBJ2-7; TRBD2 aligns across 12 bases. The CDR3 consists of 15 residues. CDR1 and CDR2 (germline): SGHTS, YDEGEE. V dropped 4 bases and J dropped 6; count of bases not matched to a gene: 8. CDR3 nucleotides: TGTGCCAGCAGCCCAAGGACTAGCGGGAATTCCGAGCAGTACTTC. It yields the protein CASSPRTSGNSEQYF.

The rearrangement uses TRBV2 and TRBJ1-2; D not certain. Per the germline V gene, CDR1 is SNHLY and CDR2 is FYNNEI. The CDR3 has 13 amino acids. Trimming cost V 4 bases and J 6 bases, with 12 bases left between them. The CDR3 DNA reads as TGTGCCAGCAGTGTATCCTCGAGGGATGGCTACACCTTC. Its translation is CASSVSSRDGYTF.

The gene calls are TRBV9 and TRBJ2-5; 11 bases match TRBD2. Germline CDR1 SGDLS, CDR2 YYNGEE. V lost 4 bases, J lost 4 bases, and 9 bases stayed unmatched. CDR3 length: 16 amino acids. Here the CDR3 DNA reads TGTGCCAGCAGCCCGTCGACTAGCGGGGCACCAGAGACCCAGTACTTC. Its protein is CASSPSTSGAPETQYF.

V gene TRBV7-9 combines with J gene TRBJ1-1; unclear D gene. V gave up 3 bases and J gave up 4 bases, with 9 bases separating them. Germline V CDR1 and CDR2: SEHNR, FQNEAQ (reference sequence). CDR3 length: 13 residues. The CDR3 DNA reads TGTGCCAGCAGCTTTTACTCGGGCACTGAAGCTTTCTTT. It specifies CASSFYSGTEAFF.

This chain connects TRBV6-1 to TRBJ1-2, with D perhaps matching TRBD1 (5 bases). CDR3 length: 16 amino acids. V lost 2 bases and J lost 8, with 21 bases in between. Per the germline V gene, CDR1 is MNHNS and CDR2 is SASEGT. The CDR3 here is CASSERSVGVVEGYTF. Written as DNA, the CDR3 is TGTGCCAGCAGTGAACGATCAGTAGGGGTAGTTGAAGGCTACACCTTC.

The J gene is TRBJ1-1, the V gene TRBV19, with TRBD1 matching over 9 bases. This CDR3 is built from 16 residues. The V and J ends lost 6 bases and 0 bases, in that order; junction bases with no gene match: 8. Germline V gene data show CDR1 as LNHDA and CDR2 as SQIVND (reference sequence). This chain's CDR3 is CASRGTGGGMNTEAFF. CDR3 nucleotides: TGTGCCAGTAGGGGAACAGGGGGCGGTATGAACACTGAAGCTTTCTTT.

The CDR3 loop is CASSLRQNYHTEAFF. CDR3 bases: TGCGCCAGCAGCCTTCGACAGAATTATCATACTGAAGCTTTCTTT. The chain uses TRBV4-3 and TRBJ1-1; D might be TRBD1 (5 bases). V was cut by 4 bases and J by 5 bases, with 17 bases left in between. The CDR3 is 15 residues long. CDR1 LGHNA and CDR2 YSLEER come from the germline V gene.

The CDR3 region is CASSLGGTGFYEQYF. The CDR3 DNA is TGTGCCAGCAGCCTCGGGGGGACAGGGTTTTACGAGCAGTACTTC. This sequence joins TRBV7-3 and TRBJ2-7; 9 bases line up with TRBD1. The CDR3 runs to 15 residues. Germline loops: CDR1 SGHTA, CDR2 FQGTGA. The J segment lost 4 bases and the V segment lost 5 bases, leaving 9 bases of the junction unmatched.